These 6 T cell receptor beta chains were sequenced from one sample in a study of control samples from healthy donors and cancer patients. Clones were sequenced by immunoSEQ multiplex PCR, and TCRdb holds only the in-frame ones, with some missing. The sample carries around 140,000 clones, roughly 93% recorded once. Sequences were obtained from blood. These receptor sequences come from a man aged 18 to 30 in good health.

The chain joins TRBV19 to TRBJ1-5; maybe TRBD1 (5 bases). This CDR3 region has 13 residues. CDR1 is LNHDA and CDR2 is SQIVND in the germline V gene (reference sequence). Trimming pared 5 bases from V and 11 bases from J, leaving 16 bases between. Here the CDR3 reads CASSSGLGRAQHF. CDR3 coding DNA: TGTGCCAGTAGTTCAGGGTTAGGGCGGGCCCAGCATTTT.

This clone was picked up one time. This rearrangement joins TRBV15 to TRBJ2-5; the match to TRBD2 covers 9 bases. The V and J ends lost 6 bases and 5 bases, in that order; junction bases with no gene match: 16. CDR1 and CDR2 (germline): LNHNV, YYDKDF (reference sequence). This CDR3 region has 17 residues. CDR3 sequence reads: CATRGGTPTSGMETQYF. DNA of the CDR3: TGTGCCACCAGGGGGGGGACTCCGACTAGCGGTATGGAGACCCAGTACTTC.

The J gene is TRBJ1-1, the V gene TRBV7-8; TRBD1 is a possible D gene (6 bases). Deletions cut 2 bases from V and 5 bases from J, with 6 bases between. The germline CDR1 and CDR2 sequences are SGHVS and FQNEAQ. The length of the CDR3 is 12 residues. CDR3 sequence reads: CASSLRGTEAFF. The CDR3 DNA reads as TGTGCCAGCAGCTTAAGGGGGACTGAAGCTTTCTTT. The complete variable domain, with remaining parts taken from reference TRBV7-8 and TRBJ1-1, reads GAGVSQSPRYKVAKRGQDVALRCDPISGHVSLFWYQQALGQGPEFLTYFQNEAQLDKSGLPSDRFFAERPEGSVSTLKIQRTQQEDSAVYLCASSLRGTEAFFGQGTRLTVV.

The genes are TRBV28 and TRBJ2-5, with no clear D. In germline, CDR1 is MDHEN, CDR2 SYDVKM. The CDR3 sequence is 14 residues long. The ends were cut back, 2 bases at V and 1 base at J, with 8 bases in the middle. CDR3 protein: CASSLINLQETQYF. The CDR3 bases are TGTGCCAGCAGTTTAATTAACCTCCAAGAGACCCAGTACTTC.

This clone occurred once. V and J are TRBV12-5 and TRBJ2-1; D not certain. Germline V gene sequence: CDR1 LGHNT, CDR2 FRNRAP. V was clipped by 8 bases and J by 2 bases, with 10 bases between them. The CDR3 runs to 13 residues. CDR3 bases: TGTGCTAGTAGAGGAGAGACCTACAATGAGCAGTTCTTC. This translates into CASRGETYNEQFF. Based on the CDR3 plus reference TRBV12-5 and TRBJ2-1, the full variable domain is DARVTQTPRHKVTEMGQEVTMRCQPILGHNTVFWYRQTMMQGLELLAYFRNRAPLDDSGMPKDRFSAEMPDATLATLKIQPSEPRDSAVYFCASRGETYNEQFFGPGTRLTVL.

This chain connects TRBV6-6 to TRBJ2-2; TRBD2 agrees at 7 bases. V lost 11 bases and J lost 6; bases outside the gene matches: 3. This CDR3 is built from 11 residues. Germline V gives CDR1 MNHNY, CDR2 SVGAGI (reference sequence). The CDR3 protein is CAGLVAGELFF. CDR3 nucleotides: TGTGCCGGACTAGTGGCCGGGGAGCTGTTTTTT.